Sequencing of this T cell receptor (beta chain) was carried out in a study of CD8+CD57+ T cells in acquired aplastic anemia. For CDR3 and TCR beta VDJ profiling, genomic DNA was the template used. TCRdb redid the calling of the reads with MiXCR, one entry per CDR3 protein. The sample yields some 120,000 distinct CDR3 sequences, about 40% seen once. The CDR3 runs 17 residues. With V trimmed by 6 bases and J by 5 bases, 15 bases remained unmatched. The V gene's germline CDR1 is MNHNS and CDR2 SASEGT. Before being chosen for sequencing, patients had shown CD8+CD57+ cell expansion by flow cytometry. This clonotype was recorded at least ten times.

This TCR was recovered from a human donor with aplastic anemia. Source material: sorted CD4+, CD8+, or CD8+CD57+ T cells (not recorded which) from PBMCs. The V and J genes are TRBV6-1 and TRBJ2-5; 10 bases line up with TRBD2. CDR3 in DNA: TGTGCCAGCAGCCGCACGGGGAGCGGGGGGGCCCAGGAGACCCAGTACTTC. It specifies CASSRTGSGGAQETQYF.